The present entry profiles one T cell receptor beta chain with its context. The source of the sample is a study of blood T cell repertoires in COVID-19. Whole-study context: The United States, Italy and Spain provided the acute and convalescent COVID-19 samples. T cells, B-cell-depleted T cells, or PBMCs supplied cDNA or gDNA.

Clones were read by immunoSEQ multiplex PCR, and TCRdb kept only the in-frame ones, dropping some. The sample holds more than 250,000 clones, more than 85% seen once. The sequence was obtained from a man aged 18-30 years with active or convalescent COVID-19. Sequenced sample: peripheral blood.

The CDR3 region is CASSGGASYEQYF. The CDR3, as DNA: TGTGCCAGCAGCGGCGGAGCCTCCTACGAGCAGTACTTC. V gene TRBV11-2 combines with J gene TRBJ2-7; D not resolved. Looked up from germline, CDR1 is SGHAT and CDR2 is FQNNGV. The CDR3 covers 13 residues. Trimming took off 5 bases at V and 0 bases at J, with 8 bases between the two ends. Full variable domain (rest looked up from reference TRBV11-2 and TRBJ2-7): EAGVAQSPRYKIIEKRQSVAFWCNPISGHATLYWYQQILGQGPKLLIQFQNNGVVDDSQLPKDRFSAERLKGVDSTLKIQPAKLEDSAVYLCASSGGASYEQYFGPGTRLTVT.